Following are 26 T cell receptor beta chains from one sample sequenced in a study of PD-1 blockade in classical Hodgkin lymphoma. Clones were read by immunoSEQ multiplex PCR, and TCRdb kept only the in-frame ones, dropping some. The sample yields about 94,000 clones, about 93% seen once. Time point noted: cycle 4 day 1 (C4D1), after 6 weeks of nivolumab. Every patient relapsed after autologous stem cell transplantation, and brentuximab vedotin exposure varied. The sequencing used peripheral blood mononuclear cells (PBMCs), collected before the fourth cycle of nivolumab. These TCRs come from a human donor with classical Hodgkin lymphoma.

The gene calls are TRBV6-1 and TRBJ1-2, with TRBD1 matching over 8 bases. CDR3 length: 12 residues. Germline CDR1 and CDR2: MNHNS and SASEGT. V gave up 6 bases and J gave up 5 bases; unmatched junction bases: 2. The CDR3 sequence: CASSGTGYGYTF. CDR3 sequence (DNA): TGTGCCAGCAGCGGGACAGGTTATGGCTACACCTTC.

The rearrangement links TRBV2 to TRBJ1-1; no firm D call. Germline values: CDR1 SNHLY, CDR2 FYNNEI. V gave up 6 bases and J gave up 1 base, with 9 bases separating them. The CDR3 has 13 residues. CDR3 in DNA: TGTGCCAGCAGGCTGACAACGAACACTGAAGCTTTCTTT. Translation gives CASRLTTNTEAFF.

The chain combines TRBV5-1 with TRBJ2-1; 7 positions agree with TRBD1. CDR1 is SGHRS and CDR2 is YFSETQ in the germline V gene. The CDR3 is 16 amino acids. J lost 4 bases, V lost 4 bases, and 11 bases had no gene match. The CDR3 region has the DNA TGCGCCAGCAGCCAAGACCATACAGGGGAATACAATGAGCAGTTCTTC. Amino acid sequence: CASSQDHTGEYNEQFF.

CDR3 DNA: TGTGCCTGGAGTAGGACAAGGCTTAATGAAAAACTGTTTTTT. Protein: CAWSRTRLNEKLFF. The chain joins TRBV30 to TRBJ1-4; perhaps TRBD1 as D (5 bases). This CDR3 contains 14 residues. V lost 2 bases and J lost 4, with 11 bases in between. Germline V gene sequence: CDR1 GTSNPN, CDR2 SVGIG (reference sequence).

In its sample, this clone was seen once. CDR3 protein: CASSIQISYQETQYF. The CDR3 coding sequence is TGTGCCAGTAGTATCCAGATTTCGTACCAAGAGACCCAGTACTTC. This chain connects TRBV19 to TRBJ2-5; no firm D call. This CDR3 contains 15 residues. Trimming stripped 3 bases from V and 0 bases from J, with 11 bases between. Germline CDR1 is LNHDA and CDR2 is SQIVND (reference sequence).

The chain joins TRBV14 to TRBJ2-7, with no clear D. CDR3 length equals 15 residues. Germline V CDR1 and CDR2: SGHDN, FVKESK. Between the trimmed V and J ends, which lost 4 bases and 5 bases, there was a span of 18 bases. Here the CDR3 DNA reads TGTGCCAGCAGCCCAGAGGTCCGGGCTCCCCACGAGCAGTACTTC. Its protein is CASSPEVRAPHEQYF.

The chain couples TRBV5-1 to TRBJ1-2; weak D call: TRBD1 (6 bases). Germline loops: CDR1 SGHRS, CDR2 YFSETQ. This CDR3 is built from 13 residues. The ends were cut back, 4 bases at V and 8 bases at J, with 15 bases in the middle. DNA of the CDR3: TGCGCCAGCAGCCAAGGACAGTTAGTGGGCTACACCTTC. The encoded protein is CASSQGQLVGYTF.

The chain is built from TRBV11-2 and TRBJ2-5; TRBD2 matches at 8 bases. Germline values: CDR1 SGHAT, CDR2 FQNNGV. There are 18 residues in the CDR3. The V and J ends lost 5 bases and 4 bases, in that order; junction bases with no gene match: 18. This CDR3 reads CASSIRASGSRGTETQYF. DNA of the CDR3: TGTGCCAGCAGCATTAGGGCTAGCGGGTCTAGGGGCACAGAGACCCAGTACTTC. The full variable domain, in which reference TRBV11-2 and TRBJ2-5 provide the parts outside the CDR3, is EAGVAQSPRYKIIEKRQSVAFWCNPISGHATLYWYQQILGQGPKLLIQFQNNGVVDDSQLPKDRFSAERLKGVDSTLKIQPAKLEDSAVYLCASSIRASGSRGTETQYFGPGTRLLVL.

The gene calls are TRBV2 and TRBJ1-4; 8 nucleotides line up with TRBD1. The CDR3 is 12 residues long. Trimming removed 6 bases from V and 10 bases from J; junction bases left unmatched: 4. Germline-derived CDR1 and CDR2 are SNHLY and FYNNEI. CDR3 DNA sequence: TGTGCCAGCAGAGGACAGGGTGTAAAACTGTTTTTT. Translating it yields CASRGQGVKLFF. Supplemented by reference TRBV2 and TRBJ1-4, the full variable domain reads EPEVTQTPSHQVTQMGQEVILRCVPISNHLYFYWYRQILGQKVEFLVSFYNNEISEKSEIFDDQFSVERPDGSNFTLKIRSTKLEDSAMYFCASRGQGVKLFFGSGTQLSVL.

V and J are TRBV2 and TRBJ2-2; D may match TRBD1 or TRBD2 (5 bases each). Trimming removed 2 bases from V and 4 bases from J, with 11 bases in between. Germline values: CDR1 SNHLY, CDR2 FYNNEI. This CDR3 has 15 residues. CDR3 amino acids: CASSEIPGATGELFF. The DNA of the CDR3 is TGTGCCAGCAGTGAAATCCCCGGGGCCACCGGGGAGCTGTTTTTT.

The rearrangement uses TRBV18 and TRBJ2-7; 9 bases fit TRBD1. V trimming: 6 bases; J trimming: 6 bases; junction bases outside the gene matches: 6. CDR1 and CDR2 from the germline V gene are KGHSH and LQKENI. This CDR3 has 13 residues. CDR3 residues: CASSSGTGTEQYF. The CDR3 region has the DNA TGTGCCAGCTCCTCCGGGACAGGGACCGAGCAGTACTTC.

This clone is a singleton in its sample. The V call is TRBV7-6, the J call TRBJ1-4; TRBD1 agrees at 7 bases. V dropped 1 base and J dropped 5; count of bases not matched to a gene: 13. The germline gives CDR1 SGHVS, CDR2 FNYEAQ. CDR3 length: 18 residues. CDR3 loop: CASSLELRDRTRNEKLFF. In nucleotides, the CDR3 is TGTGCCAGCAGCTTAGAGCTTCGGGACAGAACGAGGAATGAAAAACTGTTTTTT.

This chain links TRBV5-1 with TRBJ1-1; 9 nucleotides agree with TRBD1. With 4 bases clipped from V and 11 bases from J, the junction kept 12 bases outside the gene matches. CDR1 SGHRS and CDR2 YFSETQ come from the germline V gene. The CDR3 sequence is 14 residues long. The CDR3 coding sequence is TGCGCCAGCAGCGCTCAGACGGGACAGGGAACTGCTTTCTTT. It is translated as CASSAQTGQGTAFF.

The chain is built from TRBV28 and TRBJ2-5, with 7 bases fitting TRBD1. The germline V gene encodes CDR1 MDHEN and CDR2 SYDVKM. V was clipped by 5 bases and J by 2 bases; unmatched bases: 8. The length of the CDR3 is 15 residues. The CDR3: CASSLLGRGQETQYF. CDR3 in DNA: TGTGCCAGCAGTCTCCTGGGCAGGGGGCAAGAGACCCAGTACTTC.

The chain links TRBV4-1 to TRBJ2-3, with 15 bases lining up with TRBD2. The ends lost 1 base at V and 6 bases at J; junction bases unmatched: 5. Germline loops: CDR1 MGHRA, CDR2 YSYEKL. This CDR3 comprises 17 residues. The CDR3 DNA reads TGCGCCAGCAGCCAAGGGACTAGCGGGAGGGCTCTCGATACGCAGTATTTT. Translating it yields CASSQGTSGRALDTQYF.

The V gene is TRBV12-5, the J gene TRBJ2-1; 11 nucleotides match TRBD2. The CDR3 has 14 amino acids. With V trimmed by 4 bases and J by 11 bases, 7 bases remained unmatched. Germline V gene lookup returns CDR1 LGHNT and CDR2 FRNRAP. The CDR3 bases are TGTGCTAGTGGTTGGACTAGCGGGCGAACGCAGCAGTTCTTC. Translating it yields CASGWTSGRTQQFF.

The J gene is TRBJ2-5, the V gene TRBV28; D uncertain. Trimming took 6 bases from V and 7 from J, leaving 15 bases between them. Germline V lookup: CDR1 MDHEN, CDR2 SYDVKM. CDR3 length equals 13 residues. The CDR3 sequence: CASSQIDKRTQYF. The CDR3 region has the DNA TGTGCCAGCAGCCAGATTGACAAGAGGACCCAGTACTTC.

CDR3 DNA sequence: TGTGCCAGCAGTGATAGCTACGAGCAGTACTTC. Protein: CASSDSYEQYF. This rearrangement joins TRBV6-1 to TRBJ2-7; D not resolved. Looked up from germline, CDR1 is MNHNS and CDR2 is SASEGT. The CDR3 consists of 11 residues. Trimming cost V 3 bases and J 3 bases, with 3 bases left between them.

The chain recombines TRBV29-1 with TRBJ2-2; D is uncertain. The CDR3 is made up of 13 amino acids. The V gene's germline CDR1 is SQVTM and CDR2 ANQGSEA. V was clipped by 5 bases and J by 6 bases, with 13 bases between them. The CDR3 reads CSVQIIGSGELFF. The CDR3 DNA follows: TGCAGCGTTCAAATAATAGGGTCCGGGGAGCTGTTTTTT.

The chain joins TRBV15 to TRBJ2-7; 11 bases agree with TRBD2. Germline CDR1 LNHNV, CDR2 YYDKDF (reference sequence). J lost 4 bases, V lost 3 bases, and 2 bases had no gene match. There are 14 residues in the CDR3. CDR3 amino acids: CATSRGLAVYEQYF. CDR3 in DNA: TGTGCCACCAGCAGGGGACTAGCGGTGTACGAGCAGTACTTC.

This clone is a singleton in its sample. This chain joins TRBV5-8 and TRBJ1-2, with D maybe TRBD1 (6 bases). CDR1 and CDR2 (germline): SGHTS, YDEGEE. The CDR3 runs 15 residues. V lost 4 bases to trimming and J lost 4 bases, with 17 bases between them. The CDR3 region is CASSRWGSQGYGYTF. The CDR3 bases are TGTGCCAGCAGCCGGTGGGGCTCACAGGGCTATGGCTACACCTTC.

This clone showed up just once. This chain links TRBV29-1 with TRBJ1-2; weak D call: TRBD1 (5 bases). CDR3 length: 13 residues. Trimming removed 7 bases from V and 1 base from J, with 13 bases in between. CDR1 is SQVTM and CDR2 is ANQGSEA in the germline V gene. CDR3 DNA sequence: TGCAGCGGCTGGGGCGGCAATAACTATGGCTACACCTTC. It codes for CSGWGGNNYGYTF.

The chain employs TRBV19 and TRBJ2-5; 8 bases align to TRBD2. V lost 3 bases to trimming and J lost 5 bases; unmatched junction nucleotides: 11. CDR1 is LNHDA, CDR2 SQIVND, per germline (reference sequence). This CDR3 comprises 16 residues. The CDR3 DNA reads TGTGCCAGTAGTATGGTACTAGCGGCATATGTGGAGACCCAGTACTTC. This gives the protein CASSMVLAAYVETQYF.

This clone was detected only once. CDR3 sequence reads: CASSDPLGSYTGELFF. CDR3 nucleotides: TGTGCCAGCAGCGATCCCCTGGGGTCCTACACCGGGGAGCTGTTTTTT. V usage is TRBV9 and J usage is TRBJ2-2, with no clear D. This CDR3 is 16 amino acids long. Germline V gives CDR1 SGDLS, CDR2 YYNGEE. V lost 3 bases, J lost 3 bases, and 15 bases lay in between.

The rearrangement joins TRBV28 to TRBJ2-1; D is undetermined. V was pared by 1 base and J by 5 bases, with 0 bases between. Germline lookup yields CDR1 MDHEN and CDR2 SYDVKM. The CDR3 contains 11 residues. CDR3 protein: CASSLYNEQFF. The DNA for the CDR3 is TGTGCCAGCAGTTTATACAATGAGCAGTTCTTC.

The sample holds one count of this clone. The chain joins TRBV7-9 to TRBJ1-2; D is unclear. This CDR3 region has 13 residues. V dropped 10 bases and J dropped 4 bases, with 16 bases sitting between them. Germline-derived CDR1 and CDR2 are SEHNR and FQNEAQ (reference sequence). CDR3 loop: CATCGRRGYGYTF. The CDR3 DNA reads TGTGCCACCTGTGGACGGAGAGGCTATGGCTACACCTTC.